Presented here are 21 T cell receptor beta chains from one specimen sequenced in a study of neurological immune-mediated disorders. Via MiXCR, TCRdb re-called the 5' RACE reads, giving one row per CDR3 protein. The data show tens of thousands of distinct CDR3 sequences, roughly 3.5% seen once. Input material: PBMCs. The source of these receptors is a woman in her forties or fifties with multiple sclerosis.

Ten or more counts support this clonotype. The chain links TRBV3-1 to TRBJ1-1, with a weak D call TRBD1 (5 bases). Trimming left V 1 base short and J 8 bases short, with 11 bases between. Germline V CDR1 and CDR2: LGHDT, YNNKEL (reference sequence). This CDR3 spans 13 amino acids. The CDR3 protein is CASSQVVRTEAFF. The CDR3 nucleotides read TGTGCCAGCAGCCAAGTTGTTCGGACAGAAGCTTTCTTT.

In its sample, this clonotype was seen many times. This chain uses TRBV10-3 with TRBJ1-3; no clear D. Germline assignment: CDR1 ENHRY and CDR2 SYGVKD. Trimming shortened V by 0 bases and J by 0 bases, and 18 bases separated the two germline ends. This CDR3 has 19 residues. CDR3 protein: CAISESRTATRSSGNTIYF. The DNA for the CDR3 is TGTGCCATCAGTGAGTCGAGGACTGCTACCCGATCCTCTGGAAACACCATATATTTT.

In this sample, this clonotype turned up many times. The rearrangement links TRBV5-5 to TRBJ1-1; D gene unclear. Germline loops: CDR1 SGHKS, CDR2 YYEKEE (reference sequence). Trimming took 2 bases from V and 11 from J, leaving 19 bases between them. CDR3 length: 14 residues. CDR3 bases: TGTGCCAGCAGCTTTCTCGCAGAGGCCAAGTCGGCTTTCTTT. It codes for CASSFLAEAKSAFF.

This clonotype was seen only a few times. The chain carries TRBV15 and TRBJ2-5; D is uncertain. CDR1 and CDR2 from the germline V gene are LNHNV and YYDKDF (reference sequence). The length of the CDR3 is 15 residues. V lost 2 bases to trimming and J lost 9 bases, with 19 bases between them. CDR3 amino acids: CATSRSGDWLKAQYF. The CDR3 DNA follows: TGTGCCACCAGCAGATCAGGAGACTGGCTTAAAGCCCAGTACTTC.

This clonotype was observed many times. The chain carries TRBV12-3 or TRBV12-4 and TRBJ2-7; maybe TRBD1 (6 bases). This CDR3 contains 12 residues. Trimming left V 6 bases short and J 4 bases short, with 10 bases between. CDR3 region: CASSQGYYEQYF. CDR3 bases: TGTGCCAGCAGCCAGGGGTATTACGAGCAGTACTTC.

To note about this clonotype: Just one base apart from a much larger clone, this may be a read error. V usage is TRBV7-9 and J usage is TRBJ2-4; D not resolved. Per the germline V gene, CDR1 is SEHNR and CDR2 is FQNEAQ (reference sequence). This CDR3 comprises 16 residues. Trimming pared 4 bases from V and 0 bases from J, leaving 13 bases between. The CDR3 DNA is TGTGCCAGCAGCTCACACAAAAGGATAGCCAAAAACATTCAGTACTTC. Amino acids: CASSSHKRIAKNIQYF.

This clonotype was picked up many times. CDR3 sequence: CASSRTSGLANYEQYF. CDR3 coding DNA: TGCGCCAGCAGCAGAACCTCGGGACTAGCGAATTACGAGCAGTACTTC. The chain links TRBV5-1 to TRBJ2-7, with 10 bases that match TRBD2. Germline CDR1 reads SGHRS; CDR2 reads YFSETQ. There are 16 residues in the CDR3. Germline trimming cut 4 bases from V and 4 bases from J; bases unmatched to any gene: 11.

This clonotype was seen at least ten times. The V and J genes are TRBV20-1 and TRBJ2-3; 13 nucleotides agree with TRBD2. In germline, CDR1 is DFQATT, CDR2 SNEGSKA (reference sequence). The CDR3 is 16 residues long. V was clipped by 3 bases and J by 7 bases; unmatched bases: 10. The CDR3 DNA reads as TGCAGTGCTAGGGGCGGAACTAGCGGGGGGGCGAATACGCAGTATTTT. Its protein product is CSARGGTSGGANTQYF.

The sample holds many counts of this clonotype. The chain combines TRBV20-1 with TRBJ1-4; no clear D. The ends were cut back, 1 base at V and 8 bases at J, with 11 bases in the middle. The CDR3 runs to 13 residues. Germline CDR1 reads DFQATT; CDR2 reads SNEGSKA (reference sequence). The chain's CDR3 is CSARVGGREKLFF. The CDR3 DNA reads as TGCAGTGCTAGAGTTGGAGGGCGCGAAAAACTGTTTTTT.

This clonotype was seen ten or more times. The chain has TRBV7-2 and TRBJ1-4, with D tentatively TRBD1 (6 bases). This CDR3 is built from 15 residues. Deletions cut 5 bases from V and 5 bases from J, with 15 bases between. From germline, CDR1 is SGHTA and CDR2 FQGNSA. CDR3 sequence reads: CASSPTQGGNEKLFF. CDR3 in DNA: TGTGCCAGCAGCCCTACACAGGGTGGAAATGAAAAACTGTTTTTT. Combining the CDR3 with reference TRBV7-2 and TRBJ1-4 gives the whole variable domain GAGVSQSPSNKVTEKGKDVELRCDPISGHTALYWYRQSLGQGLEFLIYFQGNSAPDKSGLPSDRFSAERTGGSVSTLTIQRTQQEDSAVYLCASSPTQGGNEKLFFGSGTQLSVL.

This clonotype was observed many times. The rearrangement links TRBV15 to TRBJ1-3; 7 nucleotides agree with TRBD1. The CDR3 consists of 13 residues. CDR1 and CDR2 from the germline V gene are LNHNV and YYDKDF (reference sequence). V shed 11 bases and J 4 bases; nucleotides not matched to a gene: 8. CDR3 residues: CAVKQGIGNTIYF. DNA for the CDR3: TGTGCCGTAAAACAGGGGATCGGAAACACCATATATTTT.

This clonotype was found many times. The rearrangement joins TRBV29-1 to TRBJ2-7, with D tentatively TRBD1 (6 bases). The CDR3 is made up of 12 amino acids. CDR1 and CDR2 from the germline V gene are SQVTM and ANQGSEA. V gave up 4 bases and J gave up 1 base, with 8 bases separating them. The CDR3 bases are TGCAGCGTTGGACAGGAGTCCTACGAGCAGTACTTC. Amino acid sequence: CSVGQESYEQYF.

The table lists this clonotype with many counts. The rearrangement links TRBV4-3 to TRBJ1-1; D gene uncertain. V was cut by 1 base and J by 7 bases, with 19 bases left in between. This CDR3 is 16 amino acids long. Looked up from germline, CDR1 is LGHNA and CDR2 is YSLEER. The CDR3 sequence is CASSQGIGRSHFEAFF. As DNA, the CDR3 is TGCGCCAGCAGCCAAGGGATCGGACGTAGCCACTTTGAAGCTTTCTTT.

This clonotype has ten or more counts. This chain links TRBV20-1 with TRBJ2-2, with 8 bases lining up with TRBD1. This CDR3 is 14 amino acids long. V was clipped by 6 bases and J by 1 base; unmatched bases: 4. CDR1 is DFQATT, CDR2 SNEGSKA, per germline (reference sequence). CDR3 sequence reads: CSAAGQGNTGELFF. CDR3 DNA sequence: TGCAGTGCGGCCGGACAGGGGAACACCGGGGAGCTGTTTTTT.

This clonotype was recorded at least ten times. The chain has TRBV10-3 and TRBJ2-6, with 9 bases that match TRBD1. Germline CDR1 is ENHRY and CDR2 is SYGVKD. CDR3 length: 16 amino acids. With V trimmed by 5 bases and J by 2 bases, 4 bases remained unmatched. CDR3 bases: TGTGCCATCAGTCCGGGACAGGGCCCTGGGGCCAACGTCCTGACTTTC. Translated: CAISPGQGPGANVLTF.

This clonotype has at least ten counts. The genes are TRBV20-1 and TRBJ2-3; 8 bases are a match to TRBD2. The germline CDR1 and CDR2 sequences are DFQATT and SNEGSKA (reference sequence). V trimming: 6 bases; J trimming: 2 bases; junction bases outside the gene matches: 10. The CDR3 is 15 residues long. The CDR3 DNA reads TGCAGTGCGGAACCCGGACTAGCCCTCACAGATACGCAGTATTTT. It yields the protein CSAEPGLALTDTQYF.

This clonotype was seen many times. This chain joins TRBV7-2 and TRBJ2-7, with 11 bases fitting TRBD1. The junction had 5 bases not matched to a gene; V was cut back by 3 bases and J by 4 bases. The CDR3 is 15 residues long. Germline CDR1 and CDR2: SGHTA and FQGNSA. CDR3 sequence (DNA): TGTGCCAGCAGCTTGCGGACAGGGGGCGAGTACGAGCAGTACTTC. Translated: CASSLRTGGEYEQYF.

The sample holds many counts of this clonotype. The chain employs TRBV29-1 and TRBJ1-1; D is ambiguous. CDR3 length: 11 residues. The germline CDR1 and CDR2 sequences are SQVTM and ANQGSEA. V lost 1 base and J lost 3, with 3 bases in between. This CDR3 is CSVEGYTEAFF. The CDR3 DNA reads TGCAGCGTTGAAGGGTACACTGAAGCTTTCTTT.

This clonotype was counted ten times or more. The V gene is TRBV7-2, the J gene TRBJ2-7; D unclear. CDR1 is SGHTA, CDR2 FQGNSA, per germline. Trimming removed 2 bases from V and 3 bases from J, with 8 bases in between. This CDR3 region has 13 residues. This CDR3 is CASSLRRNYEQYF. CDR3 bases: TGTGCCAGCAGCTTAAGGAGAAACTACGAGCAGTACTTC.

This clonotype showed up many times. The CDR3 spells CSATGSGGAGETQYF. The CDR3 DNA follows: TGCAGTGCTACCGGCAGCGGGGGGGCCGGTGAGACCCAGTACTTC. This rearrangement joins TRBV20-1 to TRBJ2-5; 10 bases are a match to TRBD2. Trimming at V came to 4 bases and at J to 5 bases, leaving 10 bases not matched to a gene. Germline V gene lookup returns CDR1 DFQATT and CDR2 SNEGSKA (reference sequence). The CDR3 is 15 amino acids.

This clonotype has ten or more counts. The chain carries TRBV7-9 and TRBJ1-2; a possible D gene is TRBD1 (5 bases). The V end was cut by 5 bases, the J end by 7 bases, with 14 bases between. The V gene's germline CDR1 is SEHNR and CDR2 FQNEAQ (reference sequence). The length of the CDR3 is 13 residues. The CDR3 region is CASSPGGDTGYTF. CDR3 bases: TGTGCCAGCAGCCCCGGGGGAGACACTGGCTACACCTTC.